This T cell receptor beta chain came from a study of T cell repertoires in cytomegalovirus infection. Study conclusions and caveats: Clonotype analysis showed dominance of the ex vivo response by HLA-C-restricted CMV-specific TCR beta clonotypes.

J gave up 5 bases and V 5 bases, and 10 bases lay outside the gene matches. The CDR3 has 15 amino acids. The germline CDR1 and CDR2 sequences are SGHTA and FQGNSA. This clonotype was seen many times. Antigen unknown. Each CDR3 protein gets one entry after TCRdb re-called the reads with MiXCR. In the table there are under 250,000 distinct CDR3 sequences, 10% to 15% of which are singletons. The J gene is TRBJ1-1, the V gene TRBV7-2; 8 bases agree with TRBD1. This clonotype originated in a human donor in good health (CMV status not recorded). Some clones in this sample may be carry-over from other donors' samples. Sequencing used PBMCs. The CDR3 bases are TGTGCCAGCAGCCCTCGACAGGGGACGGGTACTGAAGCTTTCTTT. Encoded protein: CASSPRQGTGTEAFF.